These 25 T cell receptor beta chains came from one sample sequenced in a study of T-cell reconstitution after alpha-beta-depleted transplantation in children (dated by TCRdb to the mid-2010s). Receptors were amplified or captured by PCR. The listed sequencing device is Illumina HiSeq 2500. Molecular barcoding was employed in the preparation of TCR libraries, with unique molecular identifiers being used to normalize TCRbeta repertoire quantification. The public reads were reanalyzed by TCRdb: fastp trimming at Q25, MiXCR alignment, in-frame beta chains only. One record per CDR3 amino acid sequence lists the most common genes and DNA. Counted in this sample were 200,000 to 250,000 distinct CDR3 sequences; approximately 9% of them appeared once. Jointly, the top ten make up around 6.2% of the sample. The source was PBMCs from the stem cell graft donor, collected from the stem cell graft. Receptors originate from a human donor who donated a stem cell graft to a child with acute lymphoblastic leukemia.

This clonotype was found many times. This chain joins TRBV5-1 and TRBJ2-1; tentatively, D is TRBD1 (5 bases). The CDR3 runs 16 residues. Germline CDR1 SGHRS, CDR2 YFSETQ. V lost 1 base to trimming and J lost 1 base, with 12 bases between them. The CDR3 bases are TGCGCCAGCAGCTTGCTGGGGCGGAGTTCCTACAATGAGCAGTTCTTC. Translation: CASSLLGRSSYNEQFF.

The chain combines TRBV2 with TRBJ1-1; a possible D gene is TRBD1 (6 bases). The CDR3 is 14 residues long. Germline CDR1 and CDR2: SNHLY and FYNNEI. V gave up 6 bases and J gave up 4 bases, with 15 bases separating them. The CDR3 coding sequence is TGTGCCAGCAGATACGGACAGCTCGGCACTGAAGCTTTCTTT. This codes for CASRYGQLGTEAFF.

A few counts support this clonotype. The J gene is TRBJ1-1, the V gene TRBV29-1, with 7 nucleotides matching TRBD1. This CDR3 spans 15 amino acids. Germline V CDR1 and CDR2: SQVTM, ANQGSEA. Trimming took 0 bases from V and 0 from J; bases not matched to a gene: 4. In DNA, the CDR3 is TGCAGCGTTGAAGAGGGCGGGACAGTGAACACTGAAGCTTTCTTT. Translating it yields CSVEEGGTVNTEAFF.

In this sample, this clonotype turned up many times. The genes are TRBV4-2 and TRBJ2-4; maybe TRBD2 (5 bases). V was shortened by 0 bases and J by 0 bases, with 12 bases between the two germline ends. CDR3 length: 17 residues. Looked up from germline, CDR1 is LGHNA and CDR2 is YNFKEQ. CDR3 sequence reads: CASSQDFGGLAKNIQYF. CDR3 DNA: TGTGCCAGCAGCCAAGATTTTGGTGGACTAGCCAAAAACATTCAGTACTTC.

This clonotype was seen more than once but under ten times. V is TRBV6-1 and J is TRBJ1-1, with D possibly matching TRBD1 (6 bases). CDR3 length: 13 residues. V lost 6 bases to trimming and J lost 5 bases, with 13 bases between them. CDR1 and CDR2 from the germline V gene are MNHNS and SASEGT. CDR3 sequence reads: CASRLDSRTEAFF. In DNA, the CDR3 is TGTGCCAGCAGATTGGACAGTCGGACTGAAGCTTTCTTT.

The J gene is TRBJ1-2, the V gene TRBV5-1, with no clear D. CDR1 SGHRS and CDR2 YFSETQ come from the germline V gene. The CDR3 has 11 residues. V was trimmed by 7 bases and J by 4 bases, leaving 8 bases between them. The CDR3: CASSGSYGYTF. For the CDR3, the DNA is TGCGCCAGCTCGGGGAGCTATGGCTACACCTTC.

The chain recombines TRBV4-2 with TRBJ1-5; no reliable D call. CDR1 LGHNA and CDR2 YNFKEQ come from the germline V gene. The CDR3 extends over 16 amino acids. Trimming stripped 0 bases from V and 2 bases from J, with 11 bases between. CDR3 nucleotides: TGTGCCAGCAGCCAAGATGCGGGGTTTCGCAATCAGCCCCAGCATTTT. This gives the protein CASSQDAGFRNQPQHF.

This clonotype was picked up a small number of times. The chain recombines TRBV10-3 with TRBJ1-1, with D hard to call. The CDR3 is 13 residues long. CDR1 and CDR2 from the germline V gene are ENHRY and SYGVKD. V lost 9 bases and J lost 1, with 12 bases in between. The CDR3 spells CAIGGPENTEAFF. The CDR3 DNA reads TGTGCCATAGGTGGGCCAGAGAACACTGAAGCTTTCTTT.

This clonotype has at least ten counts. The gene calls are TRBV29-1 and TRBJ1-1; no reliable D call. CDR1 SQVTM and CDR2 ANQGSEA come from the germline V gene. This CDR3 contains 11 residues. Trimming pared 7 bases from V and 5 bases from J, leaving 11 bases between. The DNA for the CDR3 is TGCAGCGGGCGCGATGGGACTGAAGCTTTCTTT. Amino acid sequence: CSGRDGTEAFF.

This clonotype was detected only once. This chain uses TRBV19 with TRBJ1-2; D is unclear. The CDR3 is 13 amino acids. Germline V gene data show CDR1 as LNHDA and CDR2 as SQIVND (reference sequence). Trimming took 7 bases from V and 4 from J, leaving 13 bases between them. The CDR3 region has the DNA TGTGCCAGTATCTCCGACGGCACCTATGGCTACACCTTC. Amino acids: CASISDGTYGYTF. The full variable domain, in which reference TRBV19 and TRBJ1-2 provide the parts outside the CDR3, is DGGITQSPKYLFRKEGQNVTLSCEQNLNHDAMYWYRQDPGQGLRLIYYSQIVNDFQKGDIAEGYSVSREKKESFPLTVTSAQKNPTAFYLCASISDGTYGYTFGSGTRLTVV.

This clonotype was picked up many times. The genes are TRBV12-3 or TRBV12-4 and TRBJ1-3; D might be TRBD1 (5 bases). The CDR3 covers 14 residues. V was clipped by 6 bases and J by 0 bases, with 9 bases between them. CDR3 coding DNA: TGTGCCAGCAGACCAGGGTACTCTGGAAACACCATATATTTT. Translation gives CASRPGYSGNTIYF.

This chain connects TRBV25-1 to TRBJ1-4; 7 bases agree with TRBD1. In germline, CDR1 is MGHDK, CDR2 SYGVNS. The CDR3 is 14 amino acids. Germline trimming cut 5 bases from V and 8 bases from J; bases unmatched to any gene: 8. Here the CDR3 reads CASSTGERGEKLFF. CDR3 nucleotide sequence: TGTGCCAGCAGTACAGGGGAGCGCGGAGAAAAACTGTTTTTT.

J is TRBJ1-2 and V is TRBV18; no firm D call. Trimming stripped 3 bases from V and 4 bases from J, with 12 bases between. The CDR3 is 14 amino acids. Per the germline V gene, CDR1 is KGHSH and CDR2 is LQKENI. This CDR3 reads CASSPTGEFYGYTF. The CDR3 DNA reads TGTGCCAGCTCACCGACGGGCGAATTCTATGGCTACACCTTC.

V usage is TRBV25-1 and J usage is TRBJ2-7; TRBD1 matches at 9 bases. The junction had 6 bases not matched to a gene; V was cut back by 1 base and J by 5 bases. Looked up from germline, CDR1 is MGHDK and CDR2 is SYGVNS. CDR3 size: 15 residues. The chain's CDR3 is CASSEFGTGTHEQYF. CDR3 nucleotide sequence: TGTGCCAGCAGTGAATTTGGGACAGGGACCCACGAGCAGTACTTC.

The chain employs TRBV12-3 or TRBV12-4 and TRBJ2-7; maybe TRBD1 (5 bases). This CDR3 is 12 amino acids long. The germline V and J ends were trimmed by 6 bases and 6 bases, with 12 bases remaining between them. CDR3 DNA: TGTGCCAGCAGCCCGGACACCCTCGAGCAGTACTTC. It encodes CASSPDTLEQYF.

This clonotype showed up many times. This chain connects TRBV7-9 to TRBJ1-6; D not resolved. V lost 5 bases and J 6 bases, leaving 11 bases between the germline ends. The CDR3 runs to 14 residues. Germline CDR1 SEHNR, CDR2 FQNEAQ (reference sequence). The CDR3: CASSRDTFNSPLHF. Written as DNA, the CDR3 is TGTGCCAGCAGCCGGGATACTTTTAATTCACCCCTCCACTTT.

This clonotype was seen only a few times. The rearrangement links TRBV6-5 to TRBJ2-7; TRBD1 might be the D (6 bases). The CDR3 runs to 15 residues. CDR1 is MNHEY, CDR2 SVGAGI, per germline. Trimming cost V 6 bases and J 4 bases, with 19 bases left between them. The CDR3 region is CASSLGTHGPYEQYF. For the CDR3, the DNA is TGTGCCAGCAGCCTCGGGACACACGGACCTTACGAGCAGTACTTC.

This clonotype was detected a few times. This rearrangement joins TRBV6-1 to TRBJ1-6; D not certain. Per germline, CDR1 MNHNS and CDR2 SASEGT. The CDR3 spans 15 residues. The CDR3 DNA reads TGTTCGCCGCTAGAAGGCAGCTCCTATAATTCACCCCTCCACTTT. Amino acids: CSPLEGSSYNSPLHF.

Notes on this clonotype: Since a much larger clone is just one base distant, this may be a read error. This chain links TRBV10-3 with TRBJ2-7, with D possibly matching TRBD2 (5 bases). Germline values: CDR1 ENHRY, CDR2 SYGVKD. Trimming removed 0 bases from V and 1 base from J, with 10 bases in between. CDR3 length: 15 residues. DNA for the CDR3: TGTGCCATCAGTGAGTCGGCGGGCAGATCCTACGAGCAGTACTTC. This encodes CAISESAGRSYEQYF.

This clonotype was detected ten times or more. V usage is TRBV11-2 and J usage is TRBJ2-2; D perhaps matches TRBD2 (7 bases). Germline CDR1 is SGHAT and CDR2 is FQNNGV. This CDR3 region has 16 residues. V was clipped by 1 base and J by 6 bases, with 15 bases between them. The CDR3 bases are TGTGCCAGCAGCTTAGTTCCGGGGGGCCTCCCCGGGGAGCTGTTTTTT. Protein sequence: CASSLVPGGLPGELFF.

This clonotype was seen many times. The genes are TRBV5-1 and TRBJ2-2, with D perhaps matching TRBD1 (6 bases). Germline values: CDR1 SGHRS, CDR2 YFSETQ. The CDR3 length is 14 residues. V was shortened by 8 bases and J by 1 base, with 12 bases between the two germline ends. The CDR3, as DNA: TGCGCCAGTACAGACAGGCTGAACACCGGGGAGCTGTTTTTT. Translation gives CASTDRLNTGELFF.

There are a few counts of this clonotype. The genes are TRBV7-9 and TRBJ1-5, with D tentatively TRBD1 (5 bases). The germline gives CDR1 SEHNR, CDR2 FQNEAQ (reference sequence). The CDR3 has 15 residues. V lost 1 base to trimming and J lost 6 bases, with 13 bases between them. This CDR3 is CASSLGQGVGQPQHF. CDR3 in DNA: TGTGCCAGCAGCTTAGGGCAGGGCGTGGGTCAGCCCCAGCATTTT.

This clonotype was counted ten times or more. This CDR3 reads CASSAAAGVHEQFF. CDR3 sequence (DNA): TGCGCCAGCAGTGCGGCGGCAGGGGTCCATGAGCAGTTCTTC. The V call is TRBV10-2, the J call TRBJ2-1, with D possibly being TRBD1 (6 bases). With 4 bases removed from V and 8 bases from J, the gap between germline ends came to 15 bases. Germline CDR1 and CDR2: WSHSY and SAAADI. The CDR3 covers 14 residues.

This clonotype was detected many times. The chain joins TRBV3-1 to TRBJ2-7, with TRBD2 identical over 7 bases. There are 16 residues in the CDR3. Germline-derived CDR1 and CDR2 are LGHDT and YNNKEL (reference sequence). Germline trimming cut 4 bases from V and 3 bases from J; bases unmatched to any gene: 12. The CDR3 region has the DNA TGTGCCAGCAGCCCACGATTGTGGGAGCGGGGCTACGAGCAGTACTTC. This encodes CASSPRLWERGYEQYF.

This clonotype came up a few times. The V gene is TRBV6-1, the J gene TRBJ1-4; D is unclear. Germline V gene sequence: CDR1 MNHNS, CDR2 SASEGT. The V gene lost 5 bases and the J gene lost 0 bases, with 13 bases spanning the gap. The CDR3 loop spans 16 amino acids. The CDR3 region is CASSPEDTSTNEKLFF. CDR3 nucleotides: TGTGCCAGCAGTCCAGAAGACACCTCAACTAATGAAAAACTGTTTTTT.